This passage covers 16 T cell receptor beta chains from one sample sequenced in a study of identical twins. MiXCR was run by TCRdb on the 5' RACE reads, yielding one entry per CDR3 protein. The table lists 260,000 or so distinct CDR3 sequences, approximately 6.8% of them singletons. These data were also reused for a study on yellow fever vaccine responses in identical twins.

Sequencing used CD8+ T cells sorted from blood. The origin of the receptors is a young woman in good health.

This clonotype showed up many times. V gene TRBV4-1 combines with J gene TRBJ2-7; D is unclear. CDR1 and CDR2 from the germline V gene are MGHRA and YSYEKL. CDR3 length: 18 residues. The V end was cut by 3 bases, the J end by 0 bases, with 21 bases between. CDR3 bases: TGCGCCAGCAGCCATGCCTGGTCGGAAAGAGGAAGCTCCTACGAGCAGTACTTC. It codes for CASSHAWSERGSSYEQYF.

This clonotype was detected only a few times. J is TRBJ2-3 and V is TRBV25-1; no clear D gene. This CDR3 spans 15 amino acids. CDR1 and CDR2 (germline): MGHDK, SYGVNS. Trimming took off 3 bases at V and 2 bases at J, with 12 bases between the two ends. The CDR3 DNA reads as TGTGCCAGCAGTGAGGGTGGGTCCTACACAGATACGCAGTATTTT. It is translated as CASSEGGSYTDTQYF.

The chain joins TRBV13 to TRBJ2-5; tentative D call: TRBD2 (6 bases). The CDR3 has 13 amino acids. With 3 bases removed from V and 3 bases from J, the gap between germline ends came to 8 bases. Germline V gives CDR1 PRHDT, CDR2 FYEKMQ (reference sequence). This chain's CDR3 is CASSFPGEETQYF. DNA of the CDR3: TGTGCCAGCAGCTTTCCGGGAGAAGAGACCCAGTACTTC.

The chain joins TRBV5-6 to TRBJ2-1; D might be TRBD2 (6 bases). Germline CDR1 is SGHDT and CDR2 is YYEEEE. The length of the CDR3 is 15 residues. The V gene lost 4 bases and the J gene lost 4 bases, with 15 bases spanning the gap. CDR3 nucleotide sequence: TGTGCCAGCAGCCGGGGGAGATACCGATACAATGAGCAGTTCTTC. Its protein is CASSRGRYRYNEQFF.

This clonotype occurred many times. The chain employs TRBV2 and TRBJ2-1, with TRBD2 matching over 7 bases. Per the germline V gene, CDR1 is SNHLY and CDR2 is FYNNEI. The CDR3 covers 14 residues. J lost 6 bases, V lost 7 bases, and 9 bases had no gene match. The CDR3 is CASIGRPILNEQFF. CDR3 DNA sequence: TGTGCCAGCATCGGGAGGCCAATCCTCAATGAGCAGTTCTTC.

This clonotype was recorded many times. The gene calls are TRBV12-3 or TRBV12-4 and TRBJ2-2; D unresolved. The CDR3 is 15 residues long. V lost 3 bases and J lost 3, with 11 bases in between. In nucleotides, the CDR3 is TGTGCCAGCAGTTTCACCGGTAGTGACACCGGGGAGCTGTTTTTT. It specifies CASSFTGSDTGELFF.

This chain links TRBV7-6 with TRBJ2-6; D possibly corresponds to TRBD1 (7 bases). CDR1 and CDR2 from the germline V gene are SGHVS and FNYEAQ. V lost 5 bases to trimming and J lost 0 bases, with 14 bases between them. The CDR3 contains 17 residues. The CDR3 region is CASSPGGRSSGANVLTF. CDR3 sequence (DNA): TGTGCCAGCAGCCCAGGGGGGCGGAGCTCTGGGGCCAACGTCCTGACTTTC.

The V gene is TRBV28, the J gene TRBJ1-1, with D possibly being TRBD1 (5 bases). Germline values: CDR1 MDHEN, CDR2 SYDVKM. The ends were cut back, 1 base at V and 5 bases at J, with 14 bases in the middle. This CDR3 region has 15 residues. The CDR3 DNA reads TGTGCCAGCAGTTTATTTGCAGGGACGAAGACTGAAGCTTTCTTT. This gives the protein CASSLFAGTKTEAFF. Complete variable domain (other parts from reference TRBV28 and TRBJ1-1): DVKVTQSSRYLVKRTGEKVFLECVQDMDHENMFWYRQDPGLGLRLIYFSYDVKMKEKGDIPEGYSVSREKKERFSLILESASTNQTSMYLCASSLFAGTKTEAFFGQGTRLTVV.

This clonotype was detected a few times. The chain has TRBV6-4 and TRBJ2-3; 9 nucleotides line up with TRBD2. Germline trimming cut 0 bases from V and 2 bases from J; bases unmatched to any gene: 3. Per the germline V gene, CDR1 is MRHNA and CDR2 is SNTAGT. CDR3 length: 16 amino acids. CDR3 sequence (DNA): TGTGCCAGCAGTGACTCTAGCGGGGGAGTCACAGATACGCAGTATTTT. Translating it yields CASSDSSGGVTDTQYF.

The sample holds many counts of this clonotype. The chain links TRBV6-1 to TRBJ2-3; 8 positions agree with TRBD2. In germline, CDR1 is MNHNS, CDR2 SASEGT. The trim removed 5 bases at V and 3 bases at J, leaving 1 base unmatched. The CDR3 extends over 13 amino acids. CDR3 loop: CASSLAGTDTQYF. The CDR3 coding sequence is TGTGCCAGCAGTCTAGCGGGTACAGATACGCAGTATTTT.

The rearrangement uses TRBV20-1 and TRBJ2-1; TRBD1 might be the D (6 bases). The V gene's germline CDR1 is DFQATT and CDR2 SNEGSKA (reference sequence). This CDR3 region has 11 residues. V lost 4 bases and J lost 7, with 8 bases in between. The CDR3 DNA reads as TGCAGTGCTACACAGGGTAATGAGCAGTTCTTC. It translates to CSATQGNEQFF.

The sample holds many counts of this clonotype. V and J are TRBV24-1 and TRBJ2-1; 8 bases are a match to TRBD2. The germline V gene encodes CDR1 KGHDR and CDR2 SFDVKD. J lost 4 bases, V lost 0 bases, and 7 bases had no gene match. CDR3 length: 17 amino acids. CDR3 nucleotide sequence: TGTGCCACCAGTGATTTGCAAGGGCTAGCGGGTTACAATGAGCAGTTCTTC. Its translation: CATSDLQGLAGYNEQFF.

This clonotype was counted only a few times. This chain joins TRBV25-1 and TRBJ1-6; D possibly corresponds to TRBD1 (5 bases). V was cut by 0 bases and J by 8 bases, with 14 bases left in between. Per the germline V gene, CDR1 is MGHDK and CDR2 is SYGVNS. The CDR3 sequence is 16 residues long. The CDR3 DNA reads TGTGCCAGCAGTGAATATCCCCCGTTGGGGCATTCACCCCTCCACTTT. This encodes CASSEYPPLGHSPLHF.

This clonotype occurred many times. The rearrangement joins TRBV4-1 to TRBJ1-2; 8 bases map to TRBD1. V lost 0 bases and J lost 4; bases outside the gene matches: 4. The CDR3 contains 15 residues. CDR1 is MGHRA, CDR2 YSYEKL, per germline. The DNA of the CDR3 is TGCGCCAGCAGCCAAGACGCAGGGGGCAGCTATGGCTACACCTTC. It specifies CASSQDAGGSYGYTF.

This clonotype occurred many times. The rearrangement joins TRBV29-1 to TRBJ2-2; TRBD2 matches at 11 bases. Germline CDR1 and CDR2: SQVTM and ANQGSEA. Trimming took 0 bases from V and 6 from J; bases not matched to a gene: 12. CDR3 size: 18 residues. The CDR3 sequence: CSVEDRSSGRAFPGELFF. The CDR3 DNA is TGCAGCGTTGAAGATCGGAGTAGCGGGAGGGCCTTCCCCGGGGAGCTGTTTTTT.

Many counts were recorded for this clonotype. The chain joins TRBV3-1 to TRBJ2-5; 9 nucleotides line up with TRBD2. Germline-derived CDR1 and CDR2 are LGHDT and YNNKEL (reference sequence). CDR3 length equals 14 residues. J was trimmed by 2 bases and V by 4 bases; bases with no gene match: 2. CDR3 sequence reads: CASSLSGGQETQYF. Here the CDR3 DNA reads TGTGCCAGCAGCCTTAGCGGGGGACAAGAGACCCAGTACTTC.